This T cell receptor (beta chain) appears in the sequencing data of a study of identical twins. Unique molecular identifiers were present on the cDNA, which also gained a universal primer site by template switching. TCRdb used MiXCR to reprocess the 5' RACE reads, holding one entry per CDR3 protein. The sample consists of roughly 1.6 million distinct CDR3 sequences, about 32% of them appearing once. Only a few counts were recorded for this clonotype. Its antigen is currently unknown. The V segment lost 7 bases and the J segment 0 bases; nucleotides outside the gene matches: 10. The germline V gene encodes CDR1 DFQATT and CDR2 SNEGSKA (reference sequence). The CDR3 loop spans 16 amino acids. Points from the study as a whole: Out-of-frame TCR alpha sharing observed in monozygotic twins exceeded model estimates. Twins' excess sharing was less marked for out-of-frame beta sequences. Fewer insertions marked abundant cord blood beta clonotypes; young adult naive trended weakly, memory not at all.

The chain uses TRBV20-1 and TRBJ2-4; the match to TRBD2 covers 9 bases. This TCR derives from a newborn girl in good health. Sequencing used cord blood. The CDR3 nucleotides read TGCAGTGTCGGGCGGGGGGGTCAGCTAGCCAAAAACATTCAGTACTTC. Translated: CSVGRGGQLAKNIQYF.